This T cell receptor beta chain was sequenced for a study of T cell clones after liver transplantation. About the study: Post-transplant blood was tracked for graft-donor-reactive T cell clones identified in a pre-transplant mixed lymphocyte reaction. As an antigen-independent comparator, third-party-reactive TCRbeta sequences came from pre-transplant mixed lymphocyte reactions. Overall study findings and caveats: Graft donor-reactive T cells may have migrated into the graft rather than being deleted. These preliminary findings come from unstandardized post-transplant sampling times.

In regard to this clone: Its specificity is unknown.

V was shortened by 1 base and J by 1 base, with 6 bases between the two germline ends. This CDR3 is built from 14 residues. Germline values: CDR1 MNHNS, CDR2 SASEGT. Clones were sequenced by immunoSEQ multiplex PCR, and TCRdb holds only the in-frame ones, with some missing. This sample yields tens of thousands of clones, of which around 78% are seen a single time; 2.8% belongs to the top ten. The sequencing used CD4+ T cells from blood, collected at the 22-month timepoint. V gene TRBV6-1 combines with J gene TRBJ2-3; D gene ambiguous. This receptor was taken from a human patient who received a liver transplant. The T cells may come from the graft donor. CDR3 in DNA: TGTGCCAGCAGTGAAGGGGTAGGCACAGATACGCAGTATTTT. This codes for CASSEGVGTDTQYF.